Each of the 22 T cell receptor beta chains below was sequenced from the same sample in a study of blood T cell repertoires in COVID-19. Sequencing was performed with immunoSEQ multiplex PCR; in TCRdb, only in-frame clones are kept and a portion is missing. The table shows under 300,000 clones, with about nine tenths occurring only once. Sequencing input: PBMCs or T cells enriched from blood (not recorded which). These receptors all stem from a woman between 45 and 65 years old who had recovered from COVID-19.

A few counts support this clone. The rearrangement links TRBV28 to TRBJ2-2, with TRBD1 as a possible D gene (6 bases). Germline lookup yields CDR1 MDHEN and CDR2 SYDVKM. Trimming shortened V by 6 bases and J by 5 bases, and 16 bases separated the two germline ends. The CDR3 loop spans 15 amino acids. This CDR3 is CASRLYRVETGELFF. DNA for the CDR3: TGTGCCAGCAGGCTATACAGGGTTGAAACCGGGGAGCTGTTTTTT.

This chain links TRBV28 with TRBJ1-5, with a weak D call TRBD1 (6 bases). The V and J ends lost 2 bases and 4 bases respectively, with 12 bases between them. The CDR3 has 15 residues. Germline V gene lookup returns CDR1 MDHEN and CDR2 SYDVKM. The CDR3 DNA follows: TGTGCCAGCAGTTTAGCATCAGGGGAGAATCAGCCCCAGCATTTT. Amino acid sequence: CASSLASGENQPQHF.

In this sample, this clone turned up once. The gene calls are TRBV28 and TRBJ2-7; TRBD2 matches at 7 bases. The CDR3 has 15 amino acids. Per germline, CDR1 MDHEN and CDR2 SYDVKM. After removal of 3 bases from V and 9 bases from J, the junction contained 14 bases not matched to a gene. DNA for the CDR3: TGTGCCAGCAGTTTGGTGGGCGGGAGCCCACCTGGGCAGTACTTC. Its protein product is CASSLVGGSPPGQYF.

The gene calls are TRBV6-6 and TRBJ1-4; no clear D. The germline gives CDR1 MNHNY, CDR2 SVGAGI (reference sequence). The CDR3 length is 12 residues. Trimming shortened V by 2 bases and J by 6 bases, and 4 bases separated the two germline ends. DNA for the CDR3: TGTGCCAGCAGTTACGCAGATGAAAAACTGTTTTTT. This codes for CASSYADEKLFF.

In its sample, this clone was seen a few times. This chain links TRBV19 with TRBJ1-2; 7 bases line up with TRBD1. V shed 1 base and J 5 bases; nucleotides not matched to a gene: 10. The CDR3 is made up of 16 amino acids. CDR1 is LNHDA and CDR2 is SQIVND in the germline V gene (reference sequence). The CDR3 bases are TGTGCCAGTAGTATAGTTGGTAATGAGGGGGCTTATGGCTACACCTTC. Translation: CASSIVGNEGAYGYTF.

CDR3 in DNA: TGCAGCGGTTGGAGGGGCGCGAACACTGAAGCTTTCTTT. Amino acid sequence: CSGWRGANTEAFF. The gene calls are TRBV29-1 and TRBJ1-1, with a possible D match to TRBD1 (5 bases). V was clipped by 7 bases and J by 1 base, with 13 bases between them. CDR1 is SQVTM, CDR2 ANQGSEA, per germline. The CDR3 is 13 residues long.

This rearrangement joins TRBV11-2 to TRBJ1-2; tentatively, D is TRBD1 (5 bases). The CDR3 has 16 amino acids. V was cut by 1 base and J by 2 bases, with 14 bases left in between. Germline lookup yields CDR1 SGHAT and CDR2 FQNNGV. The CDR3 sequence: CASSLVLARANYGYTF. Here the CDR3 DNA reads TGTGCCAGCAGCTTAGTTCTGGCCAGGGCGAACTATGGCTACACCTTC.

The CDR3 region is CASSLGANYGYTF. The DNA for the CDR3 is TGTGCCAGCAGTTTAGGAGCTAACTATGGCTACACCTTC. This chain connects TRBV28 to TRBJ1-2; D not certain. V gave up 2 bases and J gave up 0 bases, with 4 bases separating them. CDR1 is MDHEN, CDR2 SYDVKM, per germline. CDR3 size: 13 residues.

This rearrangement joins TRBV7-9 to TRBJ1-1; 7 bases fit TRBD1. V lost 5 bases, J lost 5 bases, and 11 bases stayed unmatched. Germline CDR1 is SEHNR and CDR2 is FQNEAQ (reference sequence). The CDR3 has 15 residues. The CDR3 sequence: CASSQSPGGRTEAFF. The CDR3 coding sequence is TGTGCCAGCAGCCAGTCGCCAGGGGGAAGGACTGAAGCTTTCTTT.

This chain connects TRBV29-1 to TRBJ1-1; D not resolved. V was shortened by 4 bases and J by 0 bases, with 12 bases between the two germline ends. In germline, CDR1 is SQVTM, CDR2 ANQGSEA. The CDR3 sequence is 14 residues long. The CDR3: CSVAATAVNTEAFF. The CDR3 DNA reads TGCAGCGTTGCCGCAACAGCGGTGAACACTGAAGCTTTCTTT.

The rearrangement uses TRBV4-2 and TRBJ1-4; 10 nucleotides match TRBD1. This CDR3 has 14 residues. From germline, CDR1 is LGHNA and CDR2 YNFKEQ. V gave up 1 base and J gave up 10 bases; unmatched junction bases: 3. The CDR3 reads CASSQGQGAGKLFF. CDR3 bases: TGTGCCAGCAGCCAAGGACAGGGGGCCGGAAAACTGTTTTTT.

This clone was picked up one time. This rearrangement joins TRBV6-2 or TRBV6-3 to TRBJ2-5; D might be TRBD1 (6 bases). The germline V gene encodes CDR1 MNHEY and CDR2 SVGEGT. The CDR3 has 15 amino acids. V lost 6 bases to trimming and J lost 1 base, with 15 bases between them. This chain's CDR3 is CASSQGSGVQETQYF. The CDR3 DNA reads TGTGCCAGCAGCCAAGGCTCAGGGGTCCAAGAGACCCAGTACTTC.

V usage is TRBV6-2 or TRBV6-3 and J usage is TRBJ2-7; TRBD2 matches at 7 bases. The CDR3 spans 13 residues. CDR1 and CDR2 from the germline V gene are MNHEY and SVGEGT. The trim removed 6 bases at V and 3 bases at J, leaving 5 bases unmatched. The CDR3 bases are TGTGCCAGCAGCGAGGGGACTAACTACGAGCAGTACTTC. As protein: CASSEGTNYEQYF.

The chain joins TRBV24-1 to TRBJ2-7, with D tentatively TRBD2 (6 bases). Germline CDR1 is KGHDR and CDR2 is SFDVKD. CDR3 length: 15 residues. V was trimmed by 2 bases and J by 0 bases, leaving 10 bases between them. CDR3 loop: CATSDSGGVSYEQYF. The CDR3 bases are TGTGCCACCAGTGATTCCGGCGGGGTCTCCTACGAGCAGTACTTC.

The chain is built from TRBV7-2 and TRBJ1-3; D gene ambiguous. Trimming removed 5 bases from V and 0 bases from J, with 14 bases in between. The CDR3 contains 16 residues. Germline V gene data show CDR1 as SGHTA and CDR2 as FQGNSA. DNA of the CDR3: TGTGCCAGCAGCATCCGACGGACTGGCTCTGGAAACACCATATATTTT. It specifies CASSIRRTGSGNTIYF.

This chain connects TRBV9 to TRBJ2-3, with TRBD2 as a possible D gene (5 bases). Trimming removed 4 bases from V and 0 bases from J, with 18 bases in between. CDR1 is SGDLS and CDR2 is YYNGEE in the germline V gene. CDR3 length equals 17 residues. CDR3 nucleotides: TGTGCCAGCAGCCTCAACAAAGGAGGAAGTAGCACAGATACGCAGTATTTT. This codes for CASSLNKGGSSTDTQYF.

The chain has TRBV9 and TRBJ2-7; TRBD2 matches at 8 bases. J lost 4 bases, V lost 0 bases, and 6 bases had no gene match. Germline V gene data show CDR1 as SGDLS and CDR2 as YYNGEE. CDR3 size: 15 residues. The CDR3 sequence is CASSVEGTSPYEQYF. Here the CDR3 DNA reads TGTGCCAGCAGCGTAGAGGGGACTAGTCCTTACGAGCAGTACTTC.

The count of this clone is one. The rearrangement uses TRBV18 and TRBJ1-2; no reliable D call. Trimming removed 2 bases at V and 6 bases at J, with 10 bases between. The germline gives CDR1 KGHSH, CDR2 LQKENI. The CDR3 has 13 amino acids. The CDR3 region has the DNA TGTGCCAGCTCACCAGAAATCTCTAATGGCTACACCTTC. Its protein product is CASSPEISNGYTF.

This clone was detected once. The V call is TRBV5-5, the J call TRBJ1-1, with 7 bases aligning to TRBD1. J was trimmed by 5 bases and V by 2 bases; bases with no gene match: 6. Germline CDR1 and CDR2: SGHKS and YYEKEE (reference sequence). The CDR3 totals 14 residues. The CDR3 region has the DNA TGTGCCAGCAGCTTTGGGACAGCCAGAACTGAAGCTTTCTTT. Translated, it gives CASSFGTARTEAFF.

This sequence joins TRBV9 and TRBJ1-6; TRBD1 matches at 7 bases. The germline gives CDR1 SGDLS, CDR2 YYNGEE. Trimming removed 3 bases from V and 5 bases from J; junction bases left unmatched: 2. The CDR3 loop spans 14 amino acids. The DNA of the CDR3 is TGTGCCAGCAGCGGACAGGGCGATAATTCACCCCTCCACTTT. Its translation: CASSGQGDNSPLHF.

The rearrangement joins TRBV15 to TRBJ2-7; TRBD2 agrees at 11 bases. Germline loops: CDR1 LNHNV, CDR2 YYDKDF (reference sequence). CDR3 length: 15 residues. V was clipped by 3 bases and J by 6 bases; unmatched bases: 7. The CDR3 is CATSRILAGASEQYF. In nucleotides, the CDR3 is TGTGCCACCAGCAGGATACTAGCGGGAGCCTCCGAGCAGTACTTC.

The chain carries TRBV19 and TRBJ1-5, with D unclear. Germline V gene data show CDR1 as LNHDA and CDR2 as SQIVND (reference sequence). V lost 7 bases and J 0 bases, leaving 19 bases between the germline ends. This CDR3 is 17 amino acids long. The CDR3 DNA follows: TGTGCCAGTACCCCACTGTTCGCCCCCTATAGCAATCAGCCCCAGCATTTT. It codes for CASTPLFAPYSNQPQHF.